A single sample is the source of the 32 T cell receptor beta chains below, sequenced in a study of tumor and adjacent non-tumor tissue in lung cancer. This sample's RNA came from whole unsorted tissue. TCRbeta libraries were built with three rounds of nested PCR, modified from ARM-PCR. Using its own MiXCR run on the multiplex PCR reads, TCRdb lists one record per CDR3 protein. The sample carries about 68,000 distinct CDR3 sequences, around 60% recorded once. What was sequenced was lung tumor tissue. The receptor set was obtained from a man in his fifties with non-small cell lung cancer.

This clonotype has at least ten counts. The V and J genes are TRBV29-1 and TRBJ1-5; no firm D call. Germline V gives CDR1 SQVTM, CDR2 ANQGSEA. Trimming cost V 3 bases and J 11 bases, with 17 bases left between them. This CDR3 has 13 amino acids. The CDR3, as DNA: TGCAGCGTTGATGGACCGGAGTTATCAGCCCAGCATTTT. It specifies CSVDGPELSAQHF.

Worth noting for this clonotype: A read error may produce the germline difference seen at one junction end. The V gene is TRBV4-2, the J gene TRBJ1-2; D not resolved. The length of the CDR3 is 12 residues. The germline V gene has CDR1 LGHNA and CDR2 YNFKEQ. CDR3 protein: CASSQGSYGYNF. The CDR3 nucleotides are TGTGCCAGCAGCCAAGGTTCCTATGGCTACAACTTC.

Details on this clonotype: This could be a read error, since a much larger clone is one nucleotide away. Likely a read error: the CDR3 ends without its conserved phenylalanine or tryptophan. The J gene is TRBJ1-3, the V gene TRBV12-3 or TRBV12-4; the D gene is possibly TRBD1 (5 bases). This CDR3 contains 14 residues. V lost 6 bases and J lost 4, with 13 bases in between. CDR3 sequence: CASSRTSEGNTIYL. The CDR3, as DNA: TGTGCCAGCAGCCGGACATCAGAGGGAAACACCATATATTTA.

The chain joins TRBV5-1 to TRBJ1-4; D not certain. Trimming pared 0 bases from V and 3 bases from J, leaving 6 bases between. The CDR3 contains 14 residues. CDR1 is SGHRS and CDR2 is YFSETQ in the germline V gene. CDR3 bases: TGCGCCAGCAGCTTGGTCCTACCTAATGAAAAACTGTTTTTT. Residues: CASSLVLPNEKLFF.

About this clonotype: The junction departs from the called germline gene at one end, perhaps through a read error. The gene calls are TRBV11-2 and TRBJ1-6; possible D gene TRBD1, 6 bases. Per germline, CDR1 SGHAT and CDR2 FQNNGV. CDR3 length: 16 residues. The CDR3 nucleotides read TGTGCCTGCAGCTTCTCGGGACACAACTTTAATTCACCCCTCTACTTT. Translating it yields CACSFSGHNFNSPLYF.

On this clonotype: This sequence may be a read error, since a much larger clone differs from it by one base. CDR3 residues: CARSILAGGTYEQYF. For the CDR3, the DNA is TGTGCCCGGAGTATACTAGCGGGAGGTACCTACGAGCAGTACTTC. The rearrangement uses TRBV30 and TRBJ2-7, with 12 nucleotides matching TRBD2. The CDR3 spans 15 residues. The germline V gene has CDR1 GTSNPN and CDR2 SVGIG (reference sequence).

Worth noting for this clonotype: The junction departs from germline at one end; a sequencing error may be responsible. The chain uses TRBV5-4 and TRBJ2-1; D is possibly TRBD2 (6 bases). Per germline, CDR1 SGHNT and CDR2 YYREEE (reference sequence). CDR3 length equals 14 residues. CDR3: CASSSRTTGNEQFF. In DNA form, the CDR3 reads TGTGCAAGCAGCTCCCGGACTACTGGGAATGAGCAGTTCTTC.

Details on this clonotype: Lacking the conserved final phenylalanine or tryptophan, this CDR3 likely reflects a read error. This chain uses TRBV29-1 with TRBJ2-7, with 7 nucleotides matching TRBD2. Germline values: CDR1 SQVTM, CDR2 ANQGSEA. V gave up 4 bases and J gave up 5 bases; unmatched junction bases: 17. The CDR3 covers 16 residues. The CDR3 loop reads CSVGGLGGVSSHEQYS. The CDR3 region has the DNA TGCAGCGTTGGGGGTTTGGGGGGGGTTTCTTCGCACGAGCAGTACTCC.

This clonotype appeared many times. CDR3 in amino acids: CASSIGAQGGYNEQFF. The CDR3 bases are TGTGCCAGCAGCATAGGGGCGCAGGGGGGGTACAATGAGCAGTTCTTC. The gene calls are TRBV5-4 and TRBJ2-1, with D perhaps being TRBD1 or TRBD2 (7 bases each). CDR3 length: 16 amino acids. CDR1 and CDR2 (germline): SGHNT, YYREEE (reference sequence). The ends were cut back, 4 bases at V and 4 bases at J, with 18 bases in the middle.

This clonotype is large within its sample. The genes are TRBV11-1 and TRBJ2-5, with TRBD2 matching 12 bases. J was trimmed by 2 bases and V by 4 bases; bases with no gene match: 5. From germline, CDR1 is SGHAT and CDR2 FQDESV (reference sequence). This CDR3 region has 16 residues. CDR3 sequence (DNA): TGTGCCAGCAGCTCCTGGACTAGCGGGGTACAAGAGACCCAGTACTTC. It yields the protein CASSSWTSGVQETQYF.

This clonotype was counted only a few times. The V call is TRBV7-2, the J call TRBJ2-7; 11 nucleotides match TRBD2. The germline gives CDR1 SGHTA, CDR2 FQGNSA. The CDR3 totals 18 residues. V gave up 5 bases and J gave up 4 bases; unmatched junction bases: 16. The CDR3: CASSPEKVVGLADYEQYF. CDR3 DNA: TGTGCCAGCAGCCCGGAGAAGGTGGTGGGACTAGCGGATTACGAGCAGTACTTC.

As regards this clonotype: One end of the junction does not line up with germline, which may come from a read error. The chain carries TRBV11-2 and TRBJ2-1; the match to TRBD2 covers 7 bases. The CDR3 is made up of 16 amino acids. CDR1 is SGHAT and CDR2 is FQNNGV in the germline V gene. The CDR3 protein is CVSSTGASGGAQEQFF. DNA of the CDR3: TGTGTCAGCAGCACCGGGGCTAGCGGAGGGGCCCAGGAGCAGTTCTTC.

This clonotype has a count of ten or more. This sequence joins TRBV6-5 and TRBJ1-4, with D uncertain. Germline CDR1 reads MNHEY; CDR2 reads SVGAGI. V was shortened by 7 bases and J by 3 bases, with 15 bases between the two germline ends. The CDR3 has 15 amino acids. The chain's CDR3 is CASNTPGVANEKLFF. In DNA form, the CDR3 reads TGTGCCAGCAACACCCCCGGGGTAGCTAATGAAAAACTGTTTTTT.

A few counts support this clonotype. The V call is TRBV12-3 or TRBV12-4, the J call TRBJ2-1; tentatively, D is TRBD2 (5 bases). The CDR3 runs 15 residues. Between the trimmed V and J ends, which lost 10 bases and 6 bases, there was a span of 22 bases. CDR3 loop: CAIRQAATAFNEQFF. DNA of the CDR3: TGTGCCATTAGACAAGCGGCTACAGCCTTCAATGAGCAGTTCTTC.

J is TRBJ1-1 and V is TRBV6-5; D remains ambiguous. This CDR3 is built from 14 residues. V was cut by 5 bases and J by 3 bases, with 13 bases left in between. Germline V gene sequence: CDR1 MNHEY, CDR2 SVGAGI. The CDR3 reads CASSKATWDTEAFF. Here the CDR3 DNA reads TGTGCCAGCAGTAAGGCTACATGGGACACTGAAGCTTTCTTT.

On this clonotype itself: Its ends do not fully match the called genes, so a read error is possible. This rearrangement joins TRBV6-1 to TRBJ1-5, with D perhaps TRBD1 (5 bases). The germline gives CDR1 MNHNS, CDR2 SASEGT. This CDR3 is built from 18 residues. The CDR3 DNA reads TGTGCCAGCAGCATTAGGGGAGGGGCTCAATATAGCAGTCAGCCCCAGCATTTT. Amino acid sequence: CASSIRGGAQYSSQPQHF.

In the case of this clonotype: One end of the junction is discordant with germline, which a read error may explain. The rearrangement uses TRBV6-5 and TRBJ2-1; 7 bases line up with TRBD1. Germline CDR1 is MNHEY and CDR2 is SVGAGI. This CDR3 is built from 12 residues. As DNA, the CDR3 is TGTGCCAGCAGCTACTTTCCGGGACAGAAGTCCTTC. Translated, it gives CASSYFPGQKSF.

This clonotype was recorded a few times. This chain joins TRBV7-9 and TRBJ2-3; 12 nucleotides line up with TRBD2. The trim removed 2 bases at V and 0 bases at J, leaving 6 bases unmatched. Germline V gives CDR1 SEHNR, CDR2 FQNEAQ (reference sequence). This CDR3 has 18 amino acids. CDR3 nucleotide sequence: TGTGCCAGCAGCTTAAGAAAAGGACTAGCGGGGAGCACAGATACGCAGTATTTT. This encodes CASSLRKGLAGSTDTQYF.

This clonotype was seen a few times. The chain has TRBV5-1 and TRBJ2-6; D is possibly TRBD1 (6 bases). The CDR3 has 15 amino acids. Germline V lookup: CDR1 SGHRS, CDR2 YFSETQ. V was shortened by 4 bases and J by 0 bases, with 8 bases between the two germline ends. As DNA, the CDR3 is TGCGCCAGCAGCACACAGGGCTCTGGGGCCAACGTCCTGACTTTC. Translated: CASSTQGSGANVLTF. The variable domain in full, completed from reference TRBV5-1 and TRBJ2-6, reads KAGVTQTPRYLIKTRGQQVTLSCSPISGHRSVSWYQQTPGQGLQFLFEYFSETQRNKGNFPGRFSGRQFSNSRSEMNVSTLELGDSALYLCASSTQGSGANVLTFGAGSRLTVL.

Of note for this clonotype: A read error may explain this, as a much larger clone is one base away. The chain carries TRBV6-1 and TRBJ1-5; D is undetermined. This CDR3 spans 15 amino acids. Trimming left V 6 bases short and J 0 bases short, with 12 bases between. The germline CDR1 and CDR2 sequences are MNHNS and SASEGT. The CDR3 DNA is TGTGCCAGCAGGGGGTGGGCTTATAGCAATCAGCCCCAGCATTTT. It translates to CASRGWAYSNQPQHF.

About this clonotype itself: A junction end diverges from the germline sequence, so it may reflect a read error. V gene TRBV7-3 combines with J gene TRBJ1-1; TRBD1 aligns across 8 bases. There are 13 residues in the CDR3. Germline CDR1 and CDR2: SGHTA and FQGTGA. CDR3 in DNA: TGTGTCAGCAGCAGGGACAGGAACACTGAAGCCTTCTTT. It encodes CVSSRDRNTEAFF.

This clonotype appeared a single time. A much larger clone differs by one base, so this may be a read error. This chain joins TRBV12-3 or TRBV12-4 and TRBJ2-7, with 7 bases identical to TRBD1. This CDR3 has 12 amino acids. The ends lost 2 bases at V and 7 bases at J; junction bases unmatched: 2. The CDR3 DNA follows: TGTGCCAGCAGTTTAACAGGGGTTGAGCAGTACTTC. Translation gives CASSLTGVEQYF.

Note on this clonotype: The junction differs from germline at one of its ends, possibly a read error. V and J are TRBV11-3 and TRBJ2-3; 8 positions agree with TRBD2. This CDR3 is built from 17 residues. In germline, CDR1 is SGHNT, CDR2 YENEEA. The CDR3 region is CANSRGTSGGLTDTQYF. CDR3 nucleotides: TGTGCCAACAGCAGAGGGACTAGTGGGGGACTCACAGATACGCAGTATTTT. Based on the CDR3 plus reference TRBV11-3 and TRBJ2-3, the full variable domain is EAGVVQSPRYKIIEKKQPVAFWCNPISGHNTLYWYLQNLGQGPELLIRYENEEAVDDSQLPKDRFSAERLKGVDSTLKIQPAELGDSAVYLCANSRGTSGGLTDTQYFGPGTRLTVL.

The V call is TRBV21-1, the J call TRBJ2-6; no DNA check was done on the table's D call, TRBD1. TRBV21-1 is flagged as a pseudogene. The CDR3 is 22 residues long. CDR3 coding DNA: TGTGCCAGCAGCCGAAGGACAGGGGGTGAACTTGAGAATAACTCTGGGGCCAACGTCCTGACTTTC. Amino acids: CASSRRTGGELENNSGANVLTF.

On this clonotype: A much more abundant neighbour one base away suggests this may be a read error. The V call is TRBV20-1, the J call TRBJ2-1; TRBD1 matches 9 bases. Germline V gene lookup returns CDR1 DFQATT and CDR2 SNEGSKA (reference sequence). The CDR3 loop spans 15 amino acids. Trimming took 1 base from V and 8 from J; bases not matched to a gene: 9. Written as DNA, the CDR3 is TGCAGTGCTAGAGGACAGGGGGTGCCCTCCTATGAGCAGTTCTTC. The encoded protein is CSARGQGVPSYEQFF.

This chain joins TRBV4-2 and TRBJ2-3; 7 positions agree with TRBD1. The CDR3 loop spans 17 amino acids. CDR1 is LGHNA and CDR2 is YNFKEQ in the germline V gene. Germline trimming cut 6 bases from V and 1 base from J; bases unmatched to any gene: 13. CDR3 bases: TGTGCCAGCAGACAGCTCCTGGACAGGCTAGGCACAGATACGCAGTATTTT. This codes for CASRQLLDRLGTDTQYF.

To note about this clonotype: Here the CDR3 omits its conserved ending phenylalanine or tryptophan, so a read error is the likely source. The DNA is left out, because the CDR3 cannot be placed on it with certainty; the CDR3 is given as TCRdb lists it. The chain carries TRBV21-1 and TRBJ2-7; TRBD2, the D gene given by the table, was not confirmed from the DNA. TRBV21-1 is given as a pseudogene. The CDR3 length is 15 residues, termini included. The chain's CDR3 is CASSKESGGGYEQYL.

This clonotype was seen repeatedly, ten times or more. V usage is TRBV29-1 and J usage is TRBJ2-7, with 11 bases matching TRBD2. Per germline, CDR1 SQVTM and CDR2 ANQGSEA. The CDR3 spans 14 residues. Trimming at V came to 5 bases and at J to 3 bases, leaving 6 bases not matched to a gene. CDR3 protein: CSVTYGLAGYEQYF. Here the CDR3 DNA reads TGCAGCGTTACCTACGGACTAGCGGGCTACGAGCAGTACTTC.

This clonotype has ten or more counts. This chain joins TRBV4-2 and TRBJ1-4; D is ambiguous. Germline V gene data show CDR1 as LGHNA and CDR2 as YNFKEQ. The CDR3 has 16 residues. Trimming took 3 bases from V and 5 from J, leaving 16 bases between them. DNA for the CDR3: TGTGCCAGCAGCCAGAGCCCACAGCTATTGAATGAAAAACTGTTTTTT. Translating it yields CASSQSPQLLNEKLFF.

This chain joins TRBV11-2 and TRBJ2-5, with D hard to call. The germline V gene encodes CDR1 SGHAT and CDR2 FQNNGV. The CDR3 covers 11 residues. The V gene lost 6 bases and the J gene lost 6 bases, with 8 bases spanning the gap. In DNA, the CDR3 is TGTGCCAGCAGGGAGAATAAGACCCAGTACTTC. It specifies CASRENKTQYF.

This clonotype was counted a few times. A much larger clone differs by one base, so this may be a read error. The chain couples TRBV29-1 to TRBJ2-7; TRBD2 matches 9 bases. V shed 5 bases and J 1 base; nucleotides not matched to a gene: 6. The CDR3 is 14 residues long. Germline CDR1 SQVTM, CDR2 ANQGSEA. The CDR3 nucleotides are TGCAGCGTTCCCGTGACTAGCGGATCCTACGAGCAGTACTTC. Its protein is CSVPVTSGSYEQYF.

About this clonotype itself: A read error may account for a junction end that differs from germline. The chain combines TRBV11-2 with TRBJ2-5; no definite D call. Germline values: CDR1 SGHAT, CDR2 FQNNGV. This CDR3 region has 15 residues. The CDR3 coding sequence is TGTGCCAGCAGCTTTTTTAGTGGTCCCCAAGAGACCCGGTACTTC. Protein product: CASSFFSGPQETRYF.